This T cell receptor beta chain was retrieved from a study of neurological immune-mediated disorders. Findings of the study overall: Among expanded clones, no CDR3 amino acid sequences were shared across subjects, a pattern suggesting private repertoires in all groups.

It was from 2 million PBMCs stored at -80 C that the unsorted libraries were obtained. Trimming removed 5 bases at V and 0 bases at J, with 7 bases between. The CDR3 loop spans 12 amino acids. Germline CDR1 DFQATT, CDR2 SNEGSKA (reference sequence). This clonotype was found many times. Its specificity is unknown. MiXCR, applied by TCRdb to the 5' RACE reads, yields one record per CDR3 protein. The sample lists 40,000 to 50,000 distinct CDR3 sequences, roughly 2.5% occurring once. The rearrangement links TRBV20-1 to TRBJ1-2; D is possibly TRBD1 (5 bases). The sequencing sample was made of PBMCs. This receptor was taken from a man aged 25-45 years with multiple sclerosis. DNA for the CDR3: TGCAGTGCTGACAGAGCTAACTATGGCTACACCTTC. It codes for CSADRANYGYTF.